Listed here are 23 T cell receptor beta chains from one sample, sequenced in a study of blood T cell repertoires in COVID-19. Assay used: immunoSEQ multiplex PCR; TCRdb lists only in-frame clones, some missing. The data show roughly 38,000 clones, about 85% seen once. Sequencing was performed on peripheral blood. These receptors were taken from a man aged 45-65 years in a cohort sampled during active COVID-19.

The genes are TRBV30 and TRBJ2-1; 7 bases line up with TRBD2. Trimming at V came to 0 bases and at J to 3 bases, leaving 5 bases not matched to a gene. The CDR3 is made up of 15 amino acids. Germline V gives CDR1 GTSNPN, CDR2 SVGIG (reference sequence). The CDR3 protein is CAWSVRLADYNEQFF. In DNA, the CDR3 is TGTGCCTGGAGTGTACGACTAGCTGACTACAATGAGCAGTTCTTC.

This clone was counted only a few times. The chain carries TRBV2 and TRBJ2-3; D is unresolved. The CDR3 has 14 residues. Trimming removed 1 base at V and 6 bases at J, with 11 bases between. Looked up from germline, CDR1 is SNHLY and CDR2 is FYNNEI. The CDR3 DNA sequence: TGTGCCAGCAGTGAAGGGCTGGAGTTTGATACGCAGTATTTT. Its translation: CASSEGLEFDTQYF.

V usage is TRBV6-2 or TRBV6-3 and J usage is TRBJ2-1; 8 nucleotides agree with TRBD2. The CDR3 has 13 amino acids. Trimming removed 6 bases from V and 4 bases from J; junction bases left unmatched: 2. Germline assignment: CDR1 MNHEY and CDR2 SVGEGT. The CDR3, as DNA: TGTGCCAGCAGCCGGGGGGGATACAATGAGCAGTTCTTC. Translation gives CASSRGGYNEQFF.

V and J are TRBV5-6 and TRBJ1-6, with 7 bases lining up with TRBD1. J lost 7 bases, V lost 3 bases, and 13 bases had no gene match. The length of the CDR3 is 17 residues. Germline CDR1 SGHDT, CDR2 YYEEEE. CDR3 nucleotide sequence: TGTGCCAGCAGCTCTCCGGGACAACAGGGGAAAAATTCACCCCTCCACTTT. Its translation is CASSSPGQQGKNSPLHF.

V is TRBV7-8 and J is TRBJ1-5; 7 bases line up with TRBD1. Losses at the gene ends were 4 bases for V and 0 bases for J; bases not matched to a gene: 3. In germline, CDR1 is SGHVS, CDR2 FQNEAQ. The CDR3 is made up of 15 amino acids. The CDR3 loop reads CASSWDRDSNQPQHF. The DNA of the CDR3 is TGTGCCAGCAGCTGGGACAGAGATAGCAATCAGCCCCAGCATTTT.

This chain links TRBV7-2 with TRBJ2-1; the match to TRBD2 covers 12 bases. Germline CDR1 reads SGHTA; CDR2 reads FQGNSA. The CDR3 runs to 17 residues. The J segment lost 2 bases and the V segment lost 4 bases, leaving 6 bases of the junction unmatched. CDR3 protein: CASSSDPSGGAYNEQFF. CDR3 coding DNA: TGTGCCAGCAGCTCCGACCCTAGCGGGGGGGCCTACAATGAGCAGTTCTTC.

CDR3 sequence (DNA): TGTGCCAGGGACAGTCCGTGCGAAAAACTGTTTTTT. Protein sequence: CARDSPCEKLFF. This chain connects TRBV3-1 (or the pseudogene TRBV3-2) to TRBJ1-4; tentatively, D is TRBD1 (6 bases). The germline V and J ends were trimmed by 9 bases and 8 bases, with 13 bases remaining between them. Germline CDR1 LGHDT, CDR2 YNNKEL (reference sequence). This CDR3 comprises 12 residues.

The V and J genes are TRBV5-8 and TRBJ1-4; D is perhaps TRBD1 (5 bases). The ends were cut back, 0 bases at V and 4 bases at J, with 10 bases in the middle. The CDR3 sequence is 15 residues long. Germline V lookup: CDR1 SGHTS, CDR2 YDEGEE. CDR3: CASSLADSYNEKLFF. The CDR3, as DNA: TGTGCCAGCAGCTTGGCCGACAGTTATAATGAAAAACTGTTTTTT.

This clone showed up just once. The CDR3 coding sequence is TGTGCCAGTAGTCTTGTCCAGGGCTCTAACTATGGCTACACCTTC. Its translation: CASSLVQGSNYGYTF. This chain connects TRBV19 to TRBJ1-2; D is possibly TRBD1 (5 bases). V dropped 5 bases and J dropped 0 bases, with 13 bases sitting between them. Germline loops: CDR1 LNHDA, CDR2 SQIVND (reference sequence). The CDR3 covers 15 residues.

V is TRBV5-5 and J is TRBJ2-7; D gene uncertain. Germline V lookup: CDR1 SGHKS, CDR2 YYEKEE (reference sequence). The CDR3 length is 15 residues. Trimming pared 0 bases from V and 2 bases from J, leaving 12 bases between. The DNA for the CDR3 is TGTGCCAGCAGCTTGGGAAACACCATGACCTACGAGCAGTACGTC. Translation: CASSLGNTMTYEQYV.

The V call is TRBV27, the J call TRBJ1-2; D might be TRBD1 (6 bases). This CDR3 region has 13 residues. With 6 bases removed from V and 8 bases from J, the gap between germline ends came to 16 bases. Germline V lookup: CDR1 MNHEY, CDR2 SMNVEV (reference sequence). The CDR3 sequence is CASRLDRSAGYTF. The CDR3 bases are TGTGCCAGCAGACTTGACAGGAGTGCGGGCTACACCTTC.

This clone was seen a single time. The rearrangement links TRBV5-4 to TRBJ2-1, with TRBD2 matching over 9 bases. In germline, CDR1 is SGHNT, CDR2 YYREEE (reference sequence). The CDR3 consists of 17 residues. The V segment lost 3 bases and the J segment 9 bases; nucleotides outside the gene matches: 16. CDR3 loop: CASSSAFKVAGVGEQFF. In DNA, the CDR3 is TGTGCCAGCAGCTCCGCGTTCAAGGTAGCGGGAGTCGGTGAGCAGTTCTTC.

The V gene is TRBV18, the J gene TRBJ2-1, with TRBD2 matching over 9 bases. V dropped 0 bases and J dropped 5; count of bases not matched to a gene: 5. CDR3 length equals 16 residues. Germline lookup yields CDR1 KGHSH and CDR2 LQKENI. The CDR3 DNA is TGTGCCAGCTCACCACCCGCGGGGGGGCCTAACAATGAGCAGTTCTTC. It translates to CASSPPAGGPNNEQFF.

This chain joins TRBV6-2 or TRBV6-3 and TRBJ1-2; 7 nucleotides match TRBD1. The CDR3 runs to 17 residues. Germline V gives CDR1 MNHEY, CDR2 SVGEGT. Losses at the gene ends were 1 base for V and 2 bases for J; bases not matched to a gene: 10. CDR3 in amino acids: CASSYLTSYRGNYGYTF. The DNA of the CDR3 is TGTGCCAGCAGTTACTTAACGAGCTACAGGGGAAACTATGGCTACACCTTC.

This clone has a handful of counts. The chain recombines TRBV7-9 with TRBJ1-2; D is undetermined. The V and J ends lost 5 bases and 3 bases respectively, with 10 bases between them. CDR3 length: 13 residues. Germline loops: CDR1 SEHNR, CDR2 FQNEAQ (reference sequence). As DNA, the CDR3 is TGTGCCAGCAGCCATCCCCAGGACTATGGCTACACCTTC. Translated, it gives CASSHPQDYGYTF.

The chain has TRBV7-8 and TRBJ2-3; D might be TRBD2 (6 bases). CDR1 and CDR2 (germline): SGHVS, FQNEAQ. The CDR3 totals 15 residues. Trimming left V 2 bases short and J 2 bases short, with 11 bases between. CDR3 in DNA: TGTGCCAGCAGCTTAATCCTAGCGTCCACAGATACGCAGTATTTT. Its translation: CASSLILASTDTQYF.

The chain carries TRBV19 and TRBJ1-5; D ambiguous. Germline CDR1 and CDR2: LNHDA and SQIVND (reference sequence). The CDR3 length is 14 residues. Trimming stripped 7 bases from V and 1 base from J, with 11 bases between. This CDR3 reads CASTLGPSNQPQHF. CDR3 DNA sequence: TGTGCCAGTACCCTTGGGCCAAGCAATCAGCCCCAGCATTTT. The full variable domain, rest sourced from reference TRBV19 and TRBJ1-5, is DGGITQSPKYLFRKEGQNVTLSCEQNLNHDAMYWYRQDPGQGLRLIYYSQIVNDFQKGDIAEGYSVSREKKESFPLTVTSAQKNPTAFYLCASTLGPSNQPQHFGDGTRLSIL.

The J gene is TRBJ2-2, the V gene TRBV10-1; 10 bases are shared with TRBD2. Losses at the gene ends were 7 bases for V and 3 bases for J; bases not matched to a gene: 8. The CDR3 loop spans 16 amino acids. Germline V gene data show CDR1 as WNHNN and CDR2 as SYGVQD (reference sequence). CDR3 DNA: TGCGCCAGCACCGAAGCGGGGGGGAGCGACACCGGGGAGCTGTTTTTT. This codes for CASTEAGGSDTGELFF.

The rearrangement joins TRBV6-1 to TRBJ2-7; 7 bases line up with TRBD2. Germline V CDR1 and CDR2: MNHNS, SASEGT. The CDR3 contains 11 residues. CDR3 bases: TGTGCCAGCAGTGAGGGGGGGGTTGCGTGTGTC. This translates into CASSEGGVACV.

V and J are TRBV7-2 and TRBJ2-3; 10 nucleotides match TRBD2. This CDR3 has 17 residues. J gave up 6 bases and V 5 bases, and 14 bases lay outside the gene matches. The germline V gene encodes CDR1 SGHTA and CDR2 FQGNSA. CDR3 DNA: TGTGCCAGCAGCCGCAGCGGGGGGGCCTCGGGATTTGATACGCAGTATTTT. It yields the protein CASSRSGGASGFDTQYF.

The V call is TRBV5-6, the J call TRBJ1-2; TRBD1 might be the D (6 bases). The length of the CDR3 is 14 residues. The germline V gene has CDR1 SGHDT and CDR2 YYEEEE. The V and J ends lost 5 bases and 7 bases respectively, with 18 bases between them. The CDR3 DNA sequence: TGTGCCAGCAGATTTACTTCAGGGGCCCGTGGCTACACCTTC. As protein: CASRFTSGARGYTF.

The chain recombines TRBV5-1 with TRBJ1-3; the D is unclear. There are 17 residues in the CDR3. CDR1 is SGHRS, CDR2 YFSETQ, per germline. The V gene lost 2 bases and the J gene lost 1 base, with 16 bases spanning the gap. The DNA for the CDR3 is TGCGCCAGCAGCTTCGGGGTAGTTAGGGCTTCTGGAAACACCATATATTTT. As protein: CASSFGVVRASGNTIYF. The whole variable domain, filled in from reference TRBV5-1 and TRBJ1-3, reads KAGVTQTPRYLIKTRGQQVTLSCSPISGHRSVSWYQQTPGQGLQFLFEYFSETQRNKGNFPGRFSGRQFSNSRSEMNVSTLELGDSALYLCASSFGVVRASGNTIYFGEGSWLTVV.

This sequence joins TRBV15 and TRBJ1-1, with TRBD1 identical over 7 bases. After removal of 1 base from V and 6 bases from J, the junction contained 8 bases not matched to a gene. This CDR3 has 15 amino acids. Germline V gene sequence: CDR1 LNHNV, CDR2 YYDKDF (reference sequence). CDR3 sequence reads: CATSRVYGGGAEAFF. CDR3 coding DNA: TGTGCCACCAGCAGAGTTTATGGAGGGGGCGCTGAAGCTTTCTTT.